Shown below are 17 T cell receptor beta chains from a single sample sequenced in a study of OX40 agonist ivuxolimab in advanced cancers. Libraries were prepared by immunoSEQ multiplex PCR; TCRdb keeps only in-frame clonotypes and omits some of them. The sample carries about 79,000 clones, 75% to 95% recorded once. The input for sequencing was CD4+ or CD8+ T cells sorted from blood, taken in a trial of the OX40 agonist ivuxolimab. The receptors stem from an adult with an advanced solid tumor such as melanoma, head and neck, liver or kidney cancer.

The chain carries TRBV5-1 and TRBJ2-3, with a possible D match to TRBD1 (6 bases). Trimming cost V 4 bases and J 4 bases, with 10 bases left between them. This CDR3 spans 13 amino acids. Per the germline V gene, CDR1 is SGHRS and CDR2 is YFSETQ. In DNA form, the CDR3 reads TGCGCCAGCAGCGGTAGGACAGCAGATACGCAGTATTTT. This encodes CASSGRTADTQYF.

The chain carries TRBV2 and TRBJ1-3, with TRBD1 as a possible D gene (6 bases). CDR3 length: 16 amino acids. In germline, CDR1 is SNHLY, CDR2 FYNNEI. Trimming took 6 bases from V and 2 from J, leaving 17 bases between them. The CDR3 DNA sequence: TGTGCCAGCAGAGTTACAGGGAGCCGGCCTGGAAACACCATATATTTT. It encodes CASRVTGSRPGNTIYF.

The chain recombines TRBV4-1 with TRBJ2-7; TRBD1 matches at 11 bases. CDR1 MGHRA and CDR2 YSYEKL come from the germline V gene. The length of the CDR3 is 16 residues. The junction had 5 bases not matched to a gene; V was cut back by 0 bases and J by 4 bases. For the CDR3, the DNA is TGCGCCAGCAGCCAAGAGGGGACAGGGGGTGTGTACGAGCAGTACTTC. As protein: CASSQEGTGGVYEQYF.

This clone was counted only a few times. Different DNA sequences within this sample yield the same CDR3. The V gene is TRBV7-6, the J gene TRBJ2-1; 10 nucleotides line up with TRBD2. V lost 3 bases to trimming and J lost 4 bases; unmatched junction nucleotides: 3. Per the germline V gene, CDR1 is SGHVS and CDR2 is FNYEAQ. This CDR3 is built from 15 residues. CDR3 coding DNA: TGTGCCAGCAGCTTGGTTAGCGGGAGGTACAATGAGCAGTTCTTC. Translating it yields CASSLVSGRYNEQFF.

The V call is TRBV4-2, the J call TRBJ1-3; tentatively, D is TRBD1 (6 bases). V was cut by 5 bases and J by 4 bases, with 15 bases left in between. The V gene's germline CDR1 is LGHNA and CDR2 YNFKEQ. CDR3 length equals 15 residues. The CDR3 spells CASSAQDRRGNTIYF. The CDR3, as DNA: TGTGCCAGCAGCGCTCAAGACAGGCGGGGAAACACCATATATTTT.

The V and J genes are TRBV10-3 and TRBJ2-7; 8 bases map to TRBD2. The CDR3 extends over 14 amino acids. The V gene's germline CDR1 is ENHRY and CDR2 SYGVKD. With 6 bases clipped from V and 5 bases from J, the junction kept 9 bases outside the gene matches. CDR3 coding DNA: TGTGCCATCAGACCGGGACTAGAGGTCCACGAGCAGTACTTC. It is translated as CAIRPGLEVHEQYF.

The V call is TRBV5-4, the J call TRBJ2-5, with D perhaps TRBD2 (6 bases). Per the germline V gene, CDR1 is SGHNT and CDR2 is YYREEE (reference sequence). The CDR3 length is 16 residues. The V end was cut by 4 bases, the J end by 5 bases, with 21 bases between. CDR3 sequence reads: CASSGFKGGVGETQYF. The CDR3 coding sequence is TGTGCCAGCAGCGGGTTCAAGGGAGGAGTCGGGGAGACCCAGTACTTC.

The chain recombines TRBV19 with TRBJ2-7; 10 nucleotides line up with TRBD2. Trimming took 0 bases from V and 0 from J; bases not matched to a gene: 2. The CDR3 sequence is 16 residues long. Germline V lookup: CDR1 LNHDA, CDR2 SQIVND (reference sequence). CDR3 amino acids: CASSIEGTSVSYEQYF. The CDR3 DNA is TGTGCCAGTAGTATAGAGGGGACTAGCGTCTCCTACGAGCAGTACTTC.

The rearrangement uses TRBV14 and TRBJ2-3; the D gene is possibly TRBD1 (6 bases). The CDR3 runs to 16 residues. Trimming removed 4 bases from V and 5 bases from J, with 19 bases in between. The germline gives CDR1 SGHDN, CDR2 FVKESK. The CDR3 spells CASSRTDRDLRDTQYF. The CDR3 DNA follows: TGTGCCAGCAGCCGGACAGACCGGGACCTTCGAGATACGCAGTATTTT.

The V and J genes are TRBV19 and TRBJ2-5, with D tentatively TRBD2 (6 bases). Germline values: CDR1 LNHDA, CDR2 SQIVND (reference sequence). The CDR3 runs to 15 residues. V lost 3 bases, J lost 1 base, and 12 bases lay in between. The CDR3 region has the DNA TGTGCCAGTAGTATGTTCGGGGGAGTCCAAGAGACCCAGTACTTC. It yields the protein CASSMFGGVQETQYF.

This chain joins TRBV18 and TRBJ1-1; 10 positions agree with TRBD1. The CDR3 is made up of 15 amino acids. V shed 4 bases and J 5 bases; nucleotides not matched to a gene: 7. CDR1 and CDR2 from the germline V gene are KGHSH and LQKENI. In DNA form, the CDR3 reads TGTGCCAGCTCACTCAGACAGGGGGCAGGGACTGAAGCTTTCTTT. This translates into CASSLRQGAGTEAFF. The full variable domain, in which reference TRBV18 and TRBJ1-1 provide the parts outside the CDR3, is NAGVMQNPRHLVRRRGQEARLRCSPMKGHSHVYWYRQLPEEGLKFMVYLQKENIIDESGMPKERFSAEFPKEGPSILRIQQVVRGDSAAYFCASSLRQGAGTEAFFGQGTRLTVV.

V usage is TRBV15 and J usage is TRBJ2-3; no definite D call. CDR1 LNHNV and CDR2 YYDKDF come from the germline V gene (reference sequence). This CDR3 is 13 amino acids long. Trimming took 3 bases from V and 2 from J, leaving 6 bases between them. The CDR3 nucleotides are TGTGCCACCAGCAGCCGGACCACAGATACGCAGTATTTT. Translated, it gives CATSSRTTDTQYF.

The V gene is TRBV7-2, the J gene TRBJ1-1, with D unresolved. The CDR3 is 14 amino acids. Between the trimmed V and J ends, which lost 5 bases and 6 bases, there was a span of 16 bases. Germline CDR1 is SGHTA and CDR2 is FQGNSA. CDR3 sequence: CASSGRAGSPEAFF. The CDR3 DNA reads as TGTGCCAGCAGCGGACGGGCGGGAAGCCCTGAAGCTTTCTTT.

The chain uses TRBV28 and TRBJ2-7; 9 bases agree with TRBD1. This CDR3 region has 15 residues. Germline V lookup: CDR1 MDHEN, CDR2 SYDVKM. Trimming removed 5 bases from V and 2 bases from J; junction bases left unmatched: 7. CDR3 sequence (DNA): TGTGCCAGCAGTGGACTGACAGGGGGGACCTACGAGCAGTACTTC. It specifies CASSGLTGGTYEQYF.

The J gene is TRBJ2-3, the V gene TRBV10-1; no reliable D call. The germline CDR1 and CDR2 sequences are WNHNN and SYGVQD (reference sequence). CDR3 length: 14 amino acids. Trimming took 3 bases from V and 1 from J, leaving 8 bases between them. The CDR3 here is CASSDSSRTDTQYF. DNA of the CDR3: TGCGCCAGCAGTGACAGCTCCCGCACAGATACGCAGTATTTT.

This clone was seen a handful of times. The J gene is TRBJ2-7, the V gene TRBV28, with D possibly being TRBD1 (6 bases). The CDR3 consists of 14 residues. Trimming stripped 6 bases from V and 6 bases from J, with 18 bases between. Looked up from germline, CDR1 is MDHEN and CDR2 is SYDVKM. DNA of the CDR3: TGTGCCAGCAGACCTGGACAGTTAGTTCGCGAGCAGTACTTC. Translation gives CASRPGQLVREQYF.

The chain combines TRBV2 with TRBJ2-7; D call uncertain. The CDR3 totals 12 residues. The germline CDR1 and CDR2 sequences are SNHLY and FYNNEI. V was trimmed by 4 bases and J by 3 bases, leaving 7 bases between them. CDR3 DNA sequence: TGTGCCAGCAGTGTAGCCTTCTACGAGCAGTACTTC. It yields the protein CASSVAFYEQYF. The full variable domain, completed using reference TRBV2 and TRBJ2-7, is EPEVTQTPSHQVTQMGQEVILRCVPISNHLYFYWYRQILGQKVEFLVSFYNNEISEKSEIFDDQFSVERPDGSNFTLKIRSTKLEDSAMYFCASSVAFYEQYFGPGTRLTVT.